This T cell receptor (beta chain) was retrieved from a study of blood T cell repertoires in COVID-19 (dated by TCRdb to about 2020). A note on the overall study: The collaborator samples originated in the United States, Italy and Spain and spanned the acute and convalescent phases of COVID-19. Where available, HLA class I and class II types were taken from metadata supplied by the sample provider and were not determined by assay-based typing. Subjects who had been exposed to COVID-19, were actively infected with it, or had recovered from it provided the deeply sampled blood TCRbeta repertoires that made up the dataset. The samples were drawn from the first 160 participants of the ongoing ImmuneRACE study and from 950 to 1,500 subjects provided by 6 global collaborators. Nearly every sample came with metadata listing a de-identified subject ID, COVID-19 status, age in years and sex. The prospective study material was composed of cDNA or gDNA derived from T cells, B-cell-depleted T cells, or PBMCs. The repertoires were released in a freely available public database intended as a resource for research on the immune response to SARS-CoV-2. The full study reports these points: How much clinical and demographic metadata was included differed by source and by participant, and the metadata was provided uncurated.

The collaborating institutions used their own protocols to collect whole blood in K2EDTA tubes. For TCRbeta analysis, collaborator samples were shipped as frozen whole blood, as isolated PBMCs, or as DNA extracted from either sample type. TCRbeta CDR3 regions were amplified from genomic DNA using the immunoSEQ Assay, a bias-controlled multiplex PCR. On the study's bioinformatics: Nucleated cell counts per sample were estimated from amplification of reference gene primers within the assay. Sequence reads were collapsed and filtered to measure the absolute abundance of every unique TCRbeta CDR3 rearrangement. For each sample, productive Simpson clonality was calculated by taking the square root of Simpson's diversity index across productive rearrangements. In TCRdb, the immuneACCESS table is reduced to in-frame sequences with V and J assigned. These tables do not hold every clone; where another copy was compared, an unresolved V gene accounts for under half, and the others remain unexplained. That table is the source of V, J and clone size, and D and trimming were worked out from the DNA. Within this sample are some 50,000 clones, with 65% to 85% of them counted one time only. The biggest ten clones account for roughly 8% of the sample.

A word on this clone: There is no known antigen for this receptor. No much larger clone is present one base from it, and per-base qualities are unavailable.

The receptor was derived from a man older than 75 in a cohort sampled during active COVID-19. Source material: peripheral blood.

The DNA sequence follows: TGTGCCAGCAGTTTAAGCGTCGGTGGCTACACCTTC. Its protein reads: CASSLSVGGYTF. The rearranged chain carries TRBV12-3 or TRBV12-4 and TRBJ1-2; the D gene cannot be named for sure. The junction shows trimming of 2 bases on V and 7 bases on J, plus 8 bases between the germline ends. The CDR3 runs 12 amino acids, cysteine and phenylalanine included. This entry keeps only the CDR3 DNA: 36 bases, framed from base 1.